The present TCR beta chain was sequenced within a study of shared clonotypes between healthy human individuals (dated by TCRdb to 2020 to 2021). Study-level background: The cohort comprised a couple of women and a few men aged 18 to 49 years. For each donor, CD4 naive and CD4 memory were each given three plates, CD8 naive was given two plates, and CD8 memory was given one plate. To estimate repertoire size and how much clonotype sharing occurs between individuals, the study deeply sequenced the blood TCR repertoires of 5 or 6 healthy adults. Per donor, leukapheresis produced somewhere between about 0.8 and 9 billion PBMCs. Libraries were prepared and TCR repertoires were sequenced by different laboratories using diverse techniques, in order to increase sequencing depth and limit assay-specific biases. Broad study findings and their caveats: Rarefaction of sorted-subset datasets indicated incomplete sequencing despite the large sequencing depth. Compared with non-shared clonotypes, the clonotypes found in all four sorted-subset donors had higher generation probabilities. Because the study included only a small number of donors, the genetic and exposure-history diversity represented was limited. Pairwise subsampling indicated that sequencing depth was expected to affect the degree of clonotype sharing among donors. Naive subsets generally had larger estimated clonotype richness than memory subsets. Sampling was restricted to blood, and TCR repertoires in tissue are likely to differ from TCR repertoires in blood. Approximately 5% of naive CD4, 3.5% of naive CD8, 2.3% of memory CD4, and roughly 0.4% of memory CD8 clonotypes were shared across a few donors.

Using the deep immunoSEQ assay, multiplex PCR amplified TCR CDR3 regions from genomic DNA. Extracted genomic DNA from each cell subset was distributed evenly across all wells of several immunoSEQ 96-well plates, and each plate was treated as a replicate. Each replicate PCR for sorted subsets received about 210 ng genomic DNA, equal to tens of thousands of T cell genomes. Purified libraries were measured with a Qubit 3.0 fluorometer, size-checked on a Bioanalyzer 2100, and measured again with the KAPA Library Quantification kit. Each immunoSEQ 96-well plate was sequenced on its own single-read 150-cycle Illumina NextSeq 550 flow cell. The paper's processing steps were these. Because the immunoSEQ output included only junctional sequences and no quality scores, the filtering could not be the same as the filtering used for full-length reads. Sequences were annotated with PyIR, a Python wrapper for IgBLAST v1.9, and V/J genes and CDR3 were assigned using IMGT germline references. Any read was removed if the V/J assignment was weak (E-value above 1e-6), the CDR3 was missing, or the read contained stop codons, out-of-frame junctions, or ambiguous translated residues. A V3J clonotype was defined by an identical inferred V gene, J gene, and CDR3 amino acid sequence. Percentage overlap between repertoires was calculated by dividing the number of shared unique clonotypes by the size of the smaller repertoire. Richness of each repertoire was evaluated using RTK rarefaction, the Chao1 estimator, and Recon v2.1 estimates of unobserved clonotypes. OLGA was used to compute generation probabilities for all TCRbeta clonotypes that the gDNA method yielded from four donors. Held by TCRdb, this immuneACCESS table contains in-frame sequences only and omits some clones. Under half of the omission traces to an unresolved V gene where checked; the cause of the rest is unknown. That table furnishes V, J and clone size, whereas the DNA furnished D and trimming. The sample table records about 2 million clones; 85% to 95% of these occur just once. Jointly, the top ten make up approximately 0.13% of the sample.

Healthy HIV-negative adults with no recently reported acute infections or vaccinations were included as donors. Every donor was a Caucasian adult living in Nashville, Tennessee, USA. CD4+ T cells were enriched by magnetic negative selection; naive cells were then positively selected on CD45RA, and the negative fraction formed the memory subset. Blood was collected by leukapheresis, and PBMCs were isolated by Ficoll-Histopaque density gradient centrifugation and then cryopreserved in liquid nitrogen vapor phase. Analytical flow cytometry was used to check the purity and quantity of every magnetically sorted T cell population. Genomic DNA was isolated from every sorted fraction and measured by UV absorbance on a Nanodrop 2000c. Remarks on this clone: Its antigen is currently not known. No much larger clonotype is one base removed from it; base qualities were not supplied.

This sequence was found in a man younger than 35 in good health. What was sequenced was naive CD4+ T cells sorted from blood. Explained via the paper, the cell subset or site label denotes: CD45RA+ positively selected.

Read as DNA, the sequence is TGTGCCAGCAGCTTAGATCTGGGACAGGGGATGGGAGTCAATCAGCCCCAGCATTTT. This is translated as CASSLDLGQGMGVNQPQHF. This sequence uses TRBV11-2 and TRBJ1-5; 10 central nucleotides agree with TRBD1. For CDR1 and CDR2, the germline V gene lists SGHAT and FQNNGV. The CDR3 runs 19 amino acids, cysteine and phenylalanine included. The sequence is cut down to CDR3 DNA, 57 bases in frame from base 1. The V end gives up 0 bases and the J end 3 bases, leaving 11 bases in the junction not matched to a gene.